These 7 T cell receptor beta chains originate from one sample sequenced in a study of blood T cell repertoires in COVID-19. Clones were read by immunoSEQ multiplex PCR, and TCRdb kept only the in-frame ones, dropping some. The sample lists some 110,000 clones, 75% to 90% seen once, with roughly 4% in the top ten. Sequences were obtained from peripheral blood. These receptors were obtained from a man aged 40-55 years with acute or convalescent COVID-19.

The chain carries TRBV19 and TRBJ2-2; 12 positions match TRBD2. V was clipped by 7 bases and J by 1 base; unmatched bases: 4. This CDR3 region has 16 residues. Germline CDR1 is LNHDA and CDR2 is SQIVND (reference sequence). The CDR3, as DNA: TGTGCCAGTACTCCGGGACTAGCGGGGAACACCGGGGAGCTGTTTTTT. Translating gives CASTPGLAGNTGELFF.

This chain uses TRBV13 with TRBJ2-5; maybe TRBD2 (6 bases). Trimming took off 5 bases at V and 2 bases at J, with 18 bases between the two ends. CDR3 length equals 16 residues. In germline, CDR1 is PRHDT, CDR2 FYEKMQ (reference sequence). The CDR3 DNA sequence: TGTGCCAGCAGCCGTCCCGCGGGGATCGGGCAAGAGACCCAGTACTTC. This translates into CASSRPAGIGQETQYF.

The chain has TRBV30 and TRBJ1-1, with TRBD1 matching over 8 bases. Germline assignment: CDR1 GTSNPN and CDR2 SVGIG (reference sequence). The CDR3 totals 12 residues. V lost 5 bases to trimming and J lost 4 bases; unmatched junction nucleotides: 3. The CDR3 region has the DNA TGTGCCTGGGACAGGGGCCCCACTGAAGCTTTCTTT. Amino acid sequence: CAWDRGPTEAFF.

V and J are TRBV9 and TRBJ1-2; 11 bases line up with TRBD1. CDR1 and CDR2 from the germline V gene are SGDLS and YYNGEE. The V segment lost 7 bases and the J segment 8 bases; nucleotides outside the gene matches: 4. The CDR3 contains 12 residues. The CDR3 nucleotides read TGTGCCAGCGGACAGGGGGCCCAAGGCTACACCTTC. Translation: CASGQGAQGYTF.

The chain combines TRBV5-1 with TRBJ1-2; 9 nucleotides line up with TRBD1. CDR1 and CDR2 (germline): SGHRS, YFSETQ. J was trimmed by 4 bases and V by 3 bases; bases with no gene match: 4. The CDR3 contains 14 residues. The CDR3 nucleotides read TGCGCCAGCAGCTCAGACAGGGGGTCCTATGGCTACACCTTC. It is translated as CASSSDRGSYGYTF.

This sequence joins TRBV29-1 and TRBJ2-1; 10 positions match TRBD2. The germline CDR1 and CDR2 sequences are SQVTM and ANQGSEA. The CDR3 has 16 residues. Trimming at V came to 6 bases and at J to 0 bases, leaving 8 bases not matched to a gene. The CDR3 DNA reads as TGCAGCGTGACGGGACTAGCGAGGAGCTCCTACAATGAGCAGTTCTTC. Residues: CSVTGLARSSYNEQFF.

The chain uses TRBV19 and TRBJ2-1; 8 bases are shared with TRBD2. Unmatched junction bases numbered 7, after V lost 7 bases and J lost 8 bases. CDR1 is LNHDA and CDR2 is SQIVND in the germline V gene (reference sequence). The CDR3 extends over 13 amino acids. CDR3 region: CASTGWREDEQFF. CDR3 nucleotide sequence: TGTGCCAGTACAGGGTGGCGGGAGGATGAGCAGTTCTTC.